The clone carrying this TCR beta chain was counted between two and nine times. This sample was taken from a study of response to subunit inactivated influenza vaccine. V gave up 3 bases and J gave up 7 bases; unmatched junction bases: 12. The CDR3 runs to 15 residues. Looked up from germline, CDR1 is LNHNV and CDR2 is YYDKDF (reference sequence). From the RT-PCR reads, TCRdb called clonotypes with MiXCR, one entry per CDR3 protein. The table shows hundreds of thousands of distinct CDR3 sequences, with roughly 10% occurring only once. The sample was also reused in another study, on T cells expressing NK-cell markers. That work adds: It was by 5'RACE template switching with UMIs that TCR beta cDNA was made. Source material for TCR beta repertoires consisted of sorted CD3+CD56+NKG2C+, CD3+CD56+NKG2C- and CD3+CD56-NKG2C+ T cells. HCMV serostatus: most of the eight sequenced donors positive, one negative. Top CD8+ clonotypes included the dominant CD3+CD56+NKG2C+ clonotypes in 5 or 6 donors. The leading position in the CD3+CD56-NKG2C+ fraction of a few donors also went to these clonotypes.

The clonotype comes from a man aged 45-60 years who received an inactivated influenza vaccine. The sample consisted of PBMCs from blood, taken on the day of vaccination. The rearrangement joins TRBV15 to TRBJ2-7; 7 positions agree with TRBD1. The CDR3 here is CATSSRTGPYVEQYF. In DNA form, the CDR3 reads TGTGCCACCAGCAGTCGGACAGGCCCCTACGTGGAGCAGTACTTC.